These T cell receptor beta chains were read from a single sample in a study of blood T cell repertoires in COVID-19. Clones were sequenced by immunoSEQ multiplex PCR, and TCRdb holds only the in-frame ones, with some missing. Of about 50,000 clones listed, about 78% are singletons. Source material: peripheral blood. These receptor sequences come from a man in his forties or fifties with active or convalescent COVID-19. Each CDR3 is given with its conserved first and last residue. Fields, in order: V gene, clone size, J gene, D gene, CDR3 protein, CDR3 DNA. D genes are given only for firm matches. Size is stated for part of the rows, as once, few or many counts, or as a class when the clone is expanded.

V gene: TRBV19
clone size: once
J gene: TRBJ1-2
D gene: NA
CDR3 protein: CASRGGDGYTF
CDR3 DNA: TGTGCCAGTAGAGGGGGGGATGGCTACACCTTC

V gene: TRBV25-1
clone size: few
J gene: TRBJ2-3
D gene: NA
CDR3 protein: CASSEGLADSTDTQYF
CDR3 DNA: TGTGCCAGCAGTGAAGGATTAGCGGATAGCACAGATACGCAGTATTTT

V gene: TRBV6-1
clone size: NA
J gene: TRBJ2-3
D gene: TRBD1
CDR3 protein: CASSEFEGAGTDTQYF
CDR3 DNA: TGTGCCAGCAGTGAATTCGAGGGGGCAGGAACAGATACGCAGTATTTT

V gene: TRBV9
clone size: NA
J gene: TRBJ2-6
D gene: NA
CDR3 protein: CASSSRGGGANVLTF
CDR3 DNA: TGTGCCAGCAGCTCCAGGGGTGGCGGGGCCAACGTCCTGACTTTC

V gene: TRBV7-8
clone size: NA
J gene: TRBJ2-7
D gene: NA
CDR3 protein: CASSLSGQFYAQYF
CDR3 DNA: TGTGCCAGCAGCTTAAGCGGCCAATTCTACGCGCAGTACTTC

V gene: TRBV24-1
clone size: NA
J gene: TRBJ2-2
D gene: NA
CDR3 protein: CATSDSSFLPGSELFF
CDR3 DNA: TGTGCCACCAGTGATTCGTCGTTTCTTCCAGGGTCGGAGCTGTTTTTT

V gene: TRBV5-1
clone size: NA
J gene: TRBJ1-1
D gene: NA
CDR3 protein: CASSFGTLEAFF
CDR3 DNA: TGCGCCAGCAGCTTTGGGACACTAGAAGCTTTCTTT

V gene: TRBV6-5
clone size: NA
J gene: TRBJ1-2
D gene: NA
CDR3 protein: CASSYGQLVTNYGYTF
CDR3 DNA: TGTGCCAGCAGCTACGGACAGTTAGTCACTAACTATGGCTACACCTTC

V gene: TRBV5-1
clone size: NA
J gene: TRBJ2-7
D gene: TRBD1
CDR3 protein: CASSLGTGGRNYEQYF
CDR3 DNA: TGCGCCAGCAGCTTGGGGACAGGGGGCCGGAACTACGAGCAGTACTTC

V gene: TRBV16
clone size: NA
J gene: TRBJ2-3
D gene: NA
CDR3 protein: CASSQFPPWGRNTDTQYF
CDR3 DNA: TGTGCCAGCAGCCAATTTCCCCCCTGGGGCCGGAACACAGATACGCAGTATTTT

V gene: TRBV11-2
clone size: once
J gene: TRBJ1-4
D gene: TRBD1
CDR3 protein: CASSLIPGQGLEKLFF
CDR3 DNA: TGTGCCAGCAGCTTAATCCCGGGACAGGGTCTTGAAAAACTGTTTTTT

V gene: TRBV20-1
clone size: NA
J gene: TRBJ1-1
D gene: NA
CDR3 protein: CSANKGRGAFF
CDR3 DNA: TGCAGTGCTAACAAGGGGCGGGGTGCTTTCTTT

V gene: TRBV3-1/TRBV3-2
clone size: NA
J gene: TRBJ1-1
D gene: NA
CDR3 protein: CASSQEARWTEAFF
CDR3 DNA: TGTGCCAGCAGCCAAGAGGCCAGGTGGACTGAAGCTTTCTTT

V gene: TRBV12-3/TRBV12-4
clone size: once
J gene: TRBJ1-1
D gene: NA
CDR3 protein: CASSPRERAFF
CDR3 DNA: TGTGCCAGCAGCCCCCGCGAACGAGCTTTCTTT

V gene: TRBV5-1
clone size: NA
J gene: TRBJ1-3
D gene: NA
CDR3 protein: CASSFSGAVNTIYF
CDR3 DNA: TGCGCCAGCAGCTTTTCAGGGGCGGTAAACACCATATATTTT

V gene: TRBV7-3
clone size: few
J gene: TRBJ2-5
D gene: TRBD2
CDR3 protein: CASSPSTSGGAFETQYF
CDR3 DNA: TGTGCCAGCAGCCCATCGACTAGCGGGGGGGCCTTTGAGACCCAGTACTTC

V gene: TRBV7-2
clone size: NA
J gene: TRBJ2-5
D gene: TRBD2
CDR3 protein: CASSLETSGSLETQYF
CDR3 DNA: TGTGCCAGCAGCTTAGAAACTAGCGGGAGCTTAGAGACCCAGTACTTC

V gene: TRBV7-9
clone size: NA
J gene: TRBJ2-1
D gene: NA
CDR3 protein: CASSFWRQRNEQFF
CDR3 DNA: TGTGCCAGCAGCTTCTGGCGCCAGCGCAATGAGCAGTTCTTC

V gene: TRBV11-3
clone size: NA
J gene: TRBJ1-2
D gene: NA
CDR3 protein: CASRTGGYTF
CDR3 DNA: TGTGCCAGCAGGACGGGGGGCTACACCTTC

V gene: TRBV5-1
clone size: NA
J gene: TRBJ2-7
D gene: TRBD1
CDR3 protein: CASSSPGQGPREQYF
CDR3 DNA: TGCGCCAGCAGTTCTCCGGGACAGGGGCCTCGAGAGCAGTACTTC

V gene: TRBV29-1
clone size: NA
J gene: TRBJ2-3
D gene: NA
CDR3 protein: CSAVPGYGPSDTQYF
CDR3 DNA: TGCAGCGCCGTACCAGGGTACGGGCCGTCAGATACGCAGTATTTT

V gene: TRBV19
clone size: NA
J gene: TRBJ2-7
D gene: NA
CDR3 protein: CASSTAGYGEQYF
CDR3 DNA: TGTGCCAGTAGTACGGCAGGGTATGGCGAGCAGTACTTC

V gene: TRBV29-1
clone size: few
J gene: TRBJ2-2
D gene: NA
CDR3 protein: CSVRDSGELFF
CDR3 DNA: TGCAGCGTCAGGGATTCCGGGGAGCTGTTTTTT

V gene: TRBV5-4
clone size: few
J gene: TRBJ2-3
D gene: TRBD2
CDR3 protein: CASSLGGLATDTQYF
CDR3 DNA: TGTGCCAGCAGCTTGGGGGGACTAGCGACAGATACGCAGTATTTT

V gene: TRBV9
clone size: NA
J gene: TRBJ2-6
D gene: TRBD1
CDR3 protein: CASGPDRGNRANVLTF
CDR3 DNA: TGTGCCAGCGGACCGGACAGGGGGAACCGGGCCAACGTCCTGACTTTC

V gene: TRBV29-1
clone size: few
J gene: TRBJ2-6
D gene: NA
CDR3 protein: CSVQGRSGANVLTF
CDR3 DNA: TGCAGCGTTCAAGGGAGGTCTGGGGCCAACGTCCTGACTTTC

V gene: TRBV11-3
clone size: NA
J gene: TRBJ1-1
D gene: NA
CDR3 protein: CASSLAGSF
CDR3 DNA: TGTGCCAGCAGCTTAGCAGGGTCATTT

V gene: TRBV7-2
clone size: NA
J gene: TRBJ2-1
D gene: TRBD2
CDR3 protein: CASSTASGAYNEQFF
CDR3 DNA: TGTGCCAGCAGCACCGCTAGCGGGGCCTACAATGAGCAGTTCTTC

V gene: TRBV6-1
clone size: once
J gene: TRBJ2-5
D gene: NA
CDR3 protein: CASSDVEETQYF
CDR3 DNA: TGTGCCAGCAGTGATGTAGAAGAGACCCAGTACTTC

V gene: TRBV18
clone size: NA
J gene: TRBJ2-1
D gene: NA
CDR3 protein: CASSPSGVLSHNEQFF
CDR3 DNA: TGTGCCAGCTCACCGAGCGGAGTCCTCTCCCACAATGAGCAGTTCTTC

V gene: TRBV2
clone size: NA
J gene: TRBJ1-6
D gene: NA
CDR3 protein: CASMTDSSYNSPLHF
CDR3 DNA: TGTGCCAGCATGACGGACAGCTCCTATAATTCACCCCTCCACTTT

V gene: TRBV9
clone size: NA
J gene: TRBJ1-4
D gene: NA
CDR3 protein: CASSRESTTNEKLFF
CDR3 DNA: TGTGCCAGCAGCCGAGAGTCCACAACTAATGAAAAACTGTTTTTT

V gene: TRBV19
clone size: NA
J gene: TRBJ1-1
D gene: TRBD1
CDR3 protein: CASSITGEVNTEAFF
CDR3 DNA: TGTGCCAGTAGTATAACAGGGGAGGTGAACACTGAAGCTTTCTTT

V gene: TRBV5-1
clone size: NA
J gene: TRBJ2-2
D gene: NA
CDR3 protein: CASSLDWSVSAGELFF
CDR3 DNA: TGCGCCAGCAGCTTGGATTGGAGTGTGAGCGCCGGGGAGCTGTTTTTT

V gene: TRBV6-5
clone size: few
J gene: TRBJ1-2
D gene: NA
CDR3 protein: CASSSQGGYSYGYTF
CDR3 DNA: TGTGCCAGCAGTTCACAGGGCGGATACTCCTATGGCTACACCTTC

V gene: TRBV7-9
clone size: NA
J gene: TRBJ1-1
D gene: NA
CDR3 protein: CASSFVQAGKAFF
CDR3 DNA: TGTGCCAGCAGCTTCGTCCAAGCAGGGAAAGCTTTCTTT

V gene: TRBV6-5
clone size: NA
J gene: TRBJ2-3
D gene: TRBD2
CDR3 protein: CASSSPASGWDTQYF
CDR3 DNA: TGTGCCAGCAGCTCTCCCGCTAGCGGATGGGATACGCAGTATTTT

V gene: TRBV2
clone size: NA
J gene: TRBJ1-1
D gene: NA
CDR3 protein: CASSTPPSGAFF
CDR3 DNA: TGTGCCAGCAGTACCCCCCCCTCAGGAGCTTTCTTT

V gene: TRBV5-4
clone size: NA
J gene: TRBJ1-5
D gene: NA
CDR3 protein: CASSLMGARQPQHF
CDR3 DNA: TGTGCCAGCAGCTTAATGGGGGCACGACAGCCCCAGCATTTT

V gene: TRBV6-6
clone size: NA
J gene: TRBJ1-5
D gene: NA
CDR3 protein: CASSYSSGSPRAQHF
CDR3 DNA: TGTGCCAGCAGTTACTCGTCAGGGTCTCCACGGGCCCAGCATTTT

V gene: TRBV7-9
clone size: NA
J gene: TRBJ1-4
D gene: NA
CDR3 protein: CASSLGGGPDEKLFF
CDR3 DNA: TGTGCCAGCAGCTTAGGCGGGGGGCCGGATGAAAAACTGTTTTTT

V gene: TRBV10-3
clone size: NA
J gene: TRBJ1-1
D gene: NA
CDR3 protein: CAISESDSTVAFF
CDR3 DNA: TGTGCCATCAGTGAGTCCGATAGTACGGTGGCTTTCTTT

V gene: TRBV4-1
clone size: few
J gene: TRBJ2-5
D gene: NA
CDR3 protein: CASSPARNAEETQYF
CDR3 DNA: TGCGCCAGCAGCCCGGCGCGCAACGCGGAAGAGACCCAGTACTTC

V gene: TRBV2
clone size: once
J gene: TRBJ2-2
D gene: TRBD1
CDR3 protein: CASSRTGATGELFF
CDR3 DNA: TGTGCCAGCAGCAGAACAGGGGCCACCGGGGAGCTGTTTTTT

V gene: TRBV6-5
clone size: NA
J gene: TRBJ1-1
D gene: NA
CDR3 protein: CASSYSVGAGTEAFF
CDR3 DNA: TGTGCCAGCAGTTACTCGGTTGGGGCAGGGACTGAAGCTTTCTTT

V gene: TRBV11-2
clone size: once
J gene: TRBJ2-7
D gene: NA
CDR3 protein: CASSLEGSSYEQYF
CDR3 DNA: TGTGCCAGCAGCTTAGAGGGCAGTTCCTACGAGCAGTACTTC

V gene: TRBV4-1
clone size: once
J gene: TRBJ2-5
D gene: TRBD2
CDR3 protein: CASSPASGQETQYF
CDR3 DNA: TGCGCCAGCAGCCCCGCTAGCGGGCAAGAGACCCAGTACTTC

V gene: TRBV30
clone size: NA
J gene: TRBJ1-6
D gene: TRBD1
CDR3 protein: CAWSVRVGTGGSPLHF
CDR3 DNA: TGTGCCTGGAGTGTACGTGTAGGGACAGGCGGTTCACCCCTCCACTTT

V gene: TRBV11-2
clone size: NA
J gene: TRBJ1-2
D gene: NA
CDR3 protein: CASSRTGEANYGYTF
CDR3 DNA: TGTGCCAGCAGCAGAACAGGAGAAGCTAACTATGGCTACACCTTC

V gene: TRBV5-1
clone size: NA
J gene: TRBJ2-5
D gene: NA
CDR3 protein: CASRSSSYNYF
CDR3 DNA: TGCGCCAGCAGGTCGTCTTCCTATAATTACTTC

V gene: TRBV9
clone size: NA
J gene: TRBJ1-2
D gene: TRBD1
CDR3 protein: CASSVEASGTGGARDYGYTF
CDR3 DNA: TGTGCCAGCAGCGTAGAAGCTTCGGGGACAGGGGGCGCGAGGGACTATGGCTACACCTTC

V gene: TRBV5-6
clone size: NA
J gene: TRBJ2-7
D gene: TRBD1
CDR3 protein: CASSLVTGSYEQYF
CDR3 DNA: TGTGCCAGCAGCTTGGTGACAGGGAGCTACGAGCAGTACTTC

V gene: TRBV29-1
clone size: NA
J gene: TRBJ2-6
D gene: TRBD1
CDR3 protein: CSVGTGVFGANVLTF
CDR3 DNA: TGCAGCGTAGGGACAGGGGTTTTTGGGGCCAACGTCCTGACTTTC

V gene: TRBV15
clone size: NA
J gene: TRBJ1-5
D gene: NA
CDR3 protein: CATSREWQKDQPQHF
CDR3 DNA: TGTGCCACCAGCAGAGAGTGGCAGAAAGATCAGCCCCAGCATTTT

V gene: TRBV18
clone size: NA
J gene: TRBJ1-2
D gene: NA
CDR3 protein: CASSDSPDGYTF
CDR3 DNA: TGTGCCAGTTCGGACAGCCCAGATGGCTACACCTTC